This T cell receptor beta chain came from a study of blood T cells in healthy people across ages. There are a few counts of this clonotype. The CDR3 has 15 amino acids. Germline V CDR1 and CDR2: LGHNA, YSLEER. A sample-barcoded 5' primer and a J-beta primer mix were used in a second PCR of roughly 6 to 11 cycles. Per-sample output comprised a minimum of 2.5 million paired-end reads containing CDR3. TCRdb ran MiXCR on the 5' RACE reads and lists one entry per CDR3 protein. The data hold about 720,000 distinct CDR3 sequences, with just under 25% observed a single time. The individuals who served as donors were healthy Caucasians living in Russia, aged about 6 to 100. Total RNA, at least 6 micrograms per sample, came from PBMCs. These data were also reused for a study on T cells of mothers and their children. That report notes: The TCR beta CDR3 read count exceeded 10 million for each mother and was several million for each child.

The chain employs TRBV4-3 and TRBJ2-5, with D perhaps TRBD1 (5 bases). The assigned J gene may be wrong: the sequence end matches TRBJ2-7 better. This receptor was obtained from a boy between 10 and 17 years old in good health. Sequences were obtained from blood. The DNA for the CDR3 is TGCGCCAGCAGCCAAGCGGTGGCAGGGCCTAGCGAGCAGTACTTC. Protein product: CASSQAVAGPSEQYF.